This TCR beta chain was identified during a study of OX40 agonist ivuxolimab in advanced cancers. Looking at the study overall: The patients received agonistic anti-OX40 (CD134) antibody ivuxolimab.

Generated by immunoSEQ multiplex PCR, the TCRdb table keeps only in-frame clones and is missing some. Here the sample spans about 130,000 clones, 85% to 95% being singletons. Trimming removed 4 bases from V and 3 bases from J, with 14 bases in between. This CDR3 has 14 amino acids. CDR1 SGDLS and CDR2 YYNGEE come from the germline V gene. Study observations and caveats: The CD4+ and CD8+ T cells in the blood had expanded clonally by week 6 at 0.1 to 3.0 mg/kg. The work left the antigen specificity of expanded peripheral T cells undetermined.

Note on this clone: What it binds is not known.

People who had autoimmune disease history or systemic immunosuppression were excluded. This TCR derives from an adult with an advanced solid tumor such as melanoma, head and neck, liver or kidney cancer. Sequencing used CD4+ or CD8+ T cells sorted from blood, obtained in a trial of the OX40 agonist ivuxolimab. The chain carries TRBV9 and TRBJ2-7; D unclear. The CDR3 loop is CASSPANGYYEQYF. DNA of the CDR3: TGTGCCAGCAGCCCAGCTAACGGGTACTACGAGCAGTACTTC.